The T cell receptor (beta chain) described here comes from a study of T cells in Graves' hyperthyroidism and ophthalmopathy. This clonotype occurred many times. There were TCR beta CDR3 regions amplified from RNA transcripts. TCR CDR3 regions were first amplified by RT-PCR with HTBI primers. Each CDR3 protein is one row after TCRdb ran MiXCR on the multiplex PCR reads. This sample carries a few hundred thousand distinct CDR3 sequences, about 16% of them seen once, and the ten largest clones take about 29%. V lost 6 bases to trimming and J lost 0 bases; unmatched junction nucleotides: 7. The CDR3 sequence is 15 residues long.

This sequence originates from a woman aged 25 to 45 with Graves' ophthalmopathy. The chain couples TRBV12-3 or TRBV12-4 to TRBJ1-2, with 7 bases matching TRBD1. Material for sequencing was blood. CDR3 coding DNA: TGTGCCAGCAGCCCTACCGGGACAGCTAACTATGGCTACACCTTC. Translated, it gives CASSPTGTANYGYTF.